Each of the 13 T cell receptor beta chains below was sequenced from the same sample in a study of identical twins. In TCRdb, the 5' RACE reads were re-called with MiXCR into one record per CDR3 protein. The sample yields 550,000 to 700,000 distinct CDR3 sequences, approximately 22% seen once. This same sample was also taken into another study, of T cells expressing NK-cell markers.

Sequences were obtained from PBMCs. The origin of the receptors is a woman aged 18-29 years in good health.

This clonotype was seen more than once but under ten times. J is TRBJ2-3 and V is TRBV6-2 or TRBV6-3; TRBD2 agrees at 7 bases. V lost 2 bases to trimming and J lost 6 bases; unmatched junction nucleotides: 5. This CDR3 spans 14 amino acids. The germline gives CDR1 MNHEY, CDR2 SVGEGT. This CDR3 is CASSYGRGYDTQYF. DNA of the CDR3: TGTGCCAGCAGTTACGGGAGGGGATACGATACGCAGTATTTT.

This clonotype has only one observation. V usage is TRBV7-8 and J usage is TRBJ2-5, with a possible D match to TRBD1 (5 bases). CDR3 length equals 15 residues. V lost 5 bases, J lost 2 bases, and 15 bases lay in between. Germline CDR1 reads SGHVS; CDR2 reads FQNEAQ. CDR3 in DNA: TGTGCCAGCAGCCCGAGAGACAGCCTACAAGAGACCCAGTACTTC. Translation gives CASSPRDSLQETQYF.

V gene TRBV5-5 combines with J gene TRBJ2-3; 9 nucleotides line up with TRBD2. This CDR3 has 16 amino acids. V dropped 5 bases and J dropped 3; count of bases not matched to a gene: 10. The germline CDR1 and CDR2 sequences are SGHKS and YYEKEE (reference sequence). CDR3 nucleotide sequence: TGTGCCAGCAGGCCGACCGGGACTAGCAGAACAGATACGCAGTATTTT. Its protein is CASRPTGTSRTDTQYF.

This clonotype appeared a few times. The gene calls are TRBV9 and TRBJ2-4; 13 bases match TRBD2. Germline V gene sequence: CDR1 SGDLS, CDR2 YYNGEE. Trimming removed 0 bases from V and 1 base from J; junction bases left unmatched: 10. This CDR3 has 20 amino acids. The CDR3 sequence: CASSVAGGTSGVVAKNIQYF. The CDR3 region has the DNA TGTGCCAGCAGCGTAGCGGGAGGGACTAGCGGGGTTGTTGCCAAAAACATTCAGTACTTC.

On this clonotype itself: An end of the junction differs from the germline gene, which may be a read error. The CDR3 spells CASSLGGRGGLRETQYF. CDR3 in DNA: TGTGCTAGCAGCTTAGGAGGACGGGGGGGCCTTAGAGAGACCCAGTACTTC. This chain links TRBV7-7 with TRBJ2-5; 8 bases are a match to TRBD2. CDR3 length: 17 amino acids. Germline CDR1 and CDR2: SSHAT and FNYEAQ (reference sequence).

This clonotype showed up just a few times. The chain uses TRBV19 and TRBJ2-7; D unresolved. V lost 7 bases, J lost 6 bases, and 16 bases lay in between. This CDR3 is 13 amino acids long. Germline V gene lookup returns CDR1 LNHDA and CDR2 SQIVND (reference sequence). CDR3: CASNWGSPGEQYF. CDR3 nucleotides: TGTGCCAGTAATTGGGGATCCCCTGGCGAGCAGTACTTC.

V is TRBV20-1 and J is TRBJ1-1; TRBD1 is a possible D gene (6 bases). This CDR3 has 15 amino acids. Trimming stripped 3 bases from V and 1 base from J, with 15 bases between. Germline lookup yields CDR1 DFQATT and CDR2 SNEGSKA (reference sequence). CDR3 amino acids: CSARVLGQKNTEAFF. CDR3 nucleotides: TGCAGTGCTAGGGTCCTCGGACAGAAGAACACTGAAGCTTTCTTT.

This clonotype was counted many times. This chain joins TRBV2 and TRBJ1-2, with 10 bases aligning to TRBD1. The V gene end was trimmed by 9 bases and the J gene end by 3 bases; junction bases not matched to a gene: 4. The CDR3 totals 13 residues. Germline CDR1 is SNHLY and CDR2 is FYNNEI. CDR3 sequence: CASQGTGDYGYTF. CDR3 sequence (DNA): TGTGCCAGTCAGGGGACAGGGGACTATGGCTACACCTTC.

This clonotype has only a few counts. V and J are TRBV12-3 or TRBV12-4 and TRBJ1-1, with 7 bases identical to TRBD1. J was trimmed by 2 bases and V by 6 bases; bases with no gene match: 6. The CDR3 has 14 residues. The CDR3 loop is CASSTQGLNTEAFF. The CDR3 region has the DNA TGTGCCAGCAGCACACAGGGGTTAAACACTGAAGCTTTCTTT.

J is TRBJ2-1 and V is TRBV20-1; TRBD2 might be the D (6 bases). Trimming removed 2 bases from V and 3 bases from J, with 8 bases in between. The CDR3 contains 13 residues. The germline gives CDR1 DFQATT, CDR2 SNEGSKA (reference sequence). CDR3 loop: CSARQDYYNEQFF. The DNA for the CDR3 is TGCAGTGCTAGACAGGACTACTACAATGAGCAGTTCTTC.

Only a few counts were recorded for this clonotype. The chain joins TRBV4-2 to TRBJ1-1; D is perhaps TRBD1 (5 bases). With 2 bases removed from V and 1 base from J, the gap between germline ends came to 8 bases. The CDR3 is made up of 14 amino acids. Germline V gene lookup returns CDR1 LGHNA and CDR2 YNFKEQ. The CDR3 here is CASSQRGANTEAFF. The CDR3 nucleotides read TGTGCCAGCAGCCAAAGGGGTGCGAACACTGAAGCTTTCTTT.

The chain couples TRBV6-8 to TRBJ2-1; D possibly corresponds to TRBD1 (5 bases). This CDR3 region has 11 residues. Germline V gene lookup returns CDR1 MNHGY and CDR2 SAAAGT. V was pared by 6 bases and J by 10 bases, with 10 bases between. This CDR3 is CASRYQGEQFF. CDR3 bases: TGTGCCAGCAGATACCAGGGCGAGCAGTTCTTC.

CDR3: CASSQMGVENEQFF. The CDR3 DNA reads TGTGCCAGCAGCCAAATGGGGGTAGAGAATGAGCAGTTCTTC. This rearrangement joins TRBV11-2 to TRBJ2-1; D may correspond to TRBD1 or TRBD2 (5 bases each). This CDR3 has 14 residues. V was pared by 5 bases and J by 7 bases, with 15 bases between. Germline V gene data show CDR1 as SGHAT and CDR2 as FQNNGV.